A selection of T cell receptor beta chains follows, all from one sample in a study of identical twins. TCRdb called the 5' RACE reads again in MiXCR, with one record for every CDR3 protein. The sample lists roughly 350,000 distinct CDR3 sequences, about 12% occurring once. The sample was also reused in another study, on yellow fever vaccine responses in identical twins.

The sequenced material came from CD8+ T cells sorted from blood. These receptors were obtained from a woman aged 18 to 35 in good health. CDR3s include the opening cysteine and the closing phenylalanine or tryptophan. Each record gives: J gene, V gene, D gene, clone size, CDR3 protein, CDR3 DNA. A D gene is named only where the DNA matches it firmly. Rows give clone size only sometimes, using once, few, many, or a class for an expanded clone.

>TRBJ2-1|TRBV6-5|TRBD1|-
CASSYSGQGFDEQFF
TGTGCCAGCAGTTACTCGGGACAGGGGTTCGATGAGCAGTTCTTC
>TRBJ2-5|TRBV12-3/TRBV12-4|-|-
CASSYGPAKTQYF
TGTGCCAGCAGCTACGGACCCGCGAAGACCCAGTACTTC
>TRBJ2-3|TRBV4-1|-|many
CASSQGATSTDTQYF
TGCGCCAGCAGCCAAGGGGCAACAAGCACAGATACGCAGTATTTT
>TRBJ2-1|TRBV7-3|TRBD1|few
CASSLEDRDYNEQFF
TGTGCCAGCAGCTTAGAGGACAGGGACTACAATGAGCAGTTCTTC
>TRBJ2-7|TRBV7-9|-|few
CASSLPGATYEQYF
TGTGCCAGCAGCTTACCAGGGGCGACCTACGAGCAGTACTTC
>TRBJ2-2|TRBV12-3/TRBV12-4|-|many
CASSNQGRGGELFF
TGTGCCAGCAGTAATCAGGGGCGGGGCGGGGAGCTGTTTTTT
>TRBJ2-2|TRBV29-1|-|many
CSVEGRFGATGELFF
TGCAGCGTTGAAGGACGTTTTGGAGCCACCGGGGAGCTGTTTTTT
>TRBJ2-3|TRBV4-2|-|-
CASSQEYRGSDTQYF
TGTGCCAGCAGCCAAGAGTATAGAGGTTCCGATACGCAGTATTTT
>TRBJ1-4|TRBV25-1|-|-
CASTDTMGEKLFF
TGTGCCAGCACAGACACAATGGGGGAAAAACTGTTTTTT
>TRBJ1-1|TRBV7-6|-|many
CASSDGGATEAFF
TGTGCCAGCAGTGATGGCGGGGCCACTGAAGCTTTCTTT
>TRBJ2-5|TRBV12-3/TRBV12-4|-|many
CASSLKGRETQYF
TGTGCCAGCAGTTTGAAGGGGAGGGAGACCCAGTACTTC
>TRBJ2-5|TRBV15|-|-
CATSRKRLGGRVETQYF
TGTGCCACCAGCCGCAAAAGGTTGGGGGGGCGCGTGGAGACCCAGTACTTC
>TRBJ2-7|TRBV7-2|TRBD2|few
CASSLGASGPEQYF
TGTGCCAGCAGCTTGGGTGCTAGCGGTCCCGAGCAGTACTTC
>TRBJ2-7|TRBV12-3/TRBV12-4|-|-
CASSPGASDTYEQYF
TGTGCCAGCAGCCCCGGGGCAAGTGACACCTACGAGCAGTACTTC